The present TCR beta chain was sequenced within a study of blood T cell repertoires in COVID-19. Background on the study: Samples of COVID-19 (acute and convalescent) were obtained from the United States, Italy and Spain. T cells, B-cell-depleted T cells, or PBMCs provided the cDNA or gDNA that served as material.

Original analysis: Reference gene primers were amplified, and this amplification served to estimate nucleated cell counts. This table comes from immunoSEQ multiplex PCR, and its TCRdb copy is limited to in-frame clones, with some not included. D and trimming were read from the DNA, whereas the V and J calls and clone size are those reported in that table. The sample contains around 83,000 clones, around 89% of which appear only once. V lost 1 base and J lost 0, with 8 bases in between. The length of the CDR3 is 15 residues. The germline V gene has CDR1 SGHNT and CDR2 YYREEE (reference sequence). V is TRBV5-4 and J is TRBJ2-1; the D is unclear. The source material was peripheral blood. This clonotype was obtained from a man between 70 and 80 years old with active or convalescent COVID-19. This chain's CDR3 is CASSLSPDSYNEQFF. Written as DNA, the CDR3 is TGTGCCAGCAGCTTGTCGCCAGACTCCTACAATGAGCAGTTCTTC.